This T cell receptor beta chain originates from a study of cytomegalovirus exposure and HLA in healthy donors. Amplification used 60 Vbeta primers and 13 Jbeta primers. Produced via immunoSEQ multiplex PCR; TCRdb's table is partial and in-frame only. The data contain under 150,000 clones, approximately 89% of them singletons. This CDR3 region has 12 residues. With 2 bases removed from V and 9 bases from J, the gap between germline ends came to 9 bases. Germline V gene lookup returns CDR1 SGHNT and CDR2 YYREEE (reference sequence). Specimen: PBMCs. The genes are TRBV5-4 and TRBJ1-5; D remains unclear. The TCR sequence derives from a woman in her twenties or thirties in good health and CMV-seropositive. CDR3 in amino acids: CASSLPAGPQHF. DNA for the CDR3: TGTGCCAGCAGCTTACCGGCGGGGCCCCAGCATTTT.